This TCR beta chain was found in a study of OX40 agonist ivuxolimab in advanced cancers. The wider study: With ivuxolimab, an agonistic anti-OX40 (CD134) antibody, patients were treated. Hepatocellular carcinoma, melanoma, renal cell or head and neck cancer was diagnosed in the dose-escalation patients. The study reported partial responses in three patients: one hepatocellular carcinoma, two cutaneous melanoma.

Patients with a history of autoimmune disease or on systemic immunosuppression were excluded. A few counts support this clone. The germline V gene encodes CDR1 SEHNR and CDR2 FQNEAQ (reference sequence). The J segment lost 6 bases and the V segment lost 4 bases, leaving 5 bases of the junction unmatched. The CDR3 runs to 15 residues. TCRdb's copy holds only in-frame clones and misses some; the assay was immunoSEQ multiplex PCR. The sample contains about 25,000 clones, roughly 85% of which appear only once. The chain combines TRBV7-9 with TRBJ1-4, with 10 bases identical to TRBD1. Source: CD4+ or CD8+ T cells sorted from blood, taken in a trial of the OX40 agonist ivuxolimab. The receptor was isolated from an adult with an advanced solid tumor such as melanoma, head and neck, liver or kidney cancer. The CDR3 bases are TGTGCCAGCAGCTCTCGGACAGGGGGAGATGAAAAACTGTTTTTT. This encodes CASSSRTGGDEKLFF. Complete variable domain (other parts from reference TRBV7-9 and TRBJ1-4): DTGVSQNPRHKITKRGQNVTFRCDPISEHNRLYWYRQTLGQGPEFLTYFQNEAQLEKSRLLSDRFSAERPKGSFSTLEIQRTEQGDSAMYLCASSSRTGGDEKLFFGSGTQLSVL.